The 32 T cell receptor beta chains below were found in one sample sequenced in a study of blood T cells in healthy people across ages. Next came a second PCR, run for about 7 to 12 cycles, which used a sample-barcoded 5' primer along with a J-beta primer mix. Using its own MiXCR run on the 5' RACE reads, TCRdb lists one record per CDR3 protein. The sample records roughly 1,300,000 distinct CDR3 sequences, roughly 64% being singletons. The sequencing input was blood. The receptor source for this set is a man aged 18 to 30 in good health.

CDR3 region: CASSDDGSSYNEQFF. The CDR3 nucleotides are TGTGCCAGCAGCGACGACGGGAGCTCCTACAATGAGCAGTTCTTC. The chain couples TRBV27 to TRBJ2-1; weak D call: TRBD2 (6 bases). Per germline, CDR1 MNHEY and CDR2 SMNVEV (reference sequence). V was cut by 6 bases and J by 0 bases, with 12 bases left in between. The CDR3 covers 15 residues.

The chain couples TRBV12-3 or TRBV12-4 to TRBJ2-4; tentatively, D is TRBD1 (5 bases). With the DNA end fitting TRBJ2-7 better, the J assignment may be wrong. This CDR3 has 14 residues. CDR3 coding DNA: TGTGCCAGCAGTTTCGGCAGGGTTTATAACGAGCAGTACTTC. Translated: CASSFGRVYNEQYF.

Comment on this clonotype: The junction departs from germline at one end; a sequencing error may be responsible. The V and J genes are TRBV12-3 or TRBV12-4 and TRBJ2-1; D remains ambiguous. There are 13 residues in the CDR3. CDR3 residues: CAGSITVSNEQFF. The CDR3 nucleotides are TGTGCCGGCAGTATAACAGTTTCCAATGAGCAGTTCTTC.

This chain joins TRBV7-6 and TRBJ2-7; D gene uncertain. This CDR3 comprises 13 residues. Trimming took 0 bases from V and 5 from J, leaving 8 bases between them. Germline CDR1 and CDR2: SGHVS and FNYEAQ. The CDR3 DNA sequence: TGTGCCAGCAGCTTAGCGCTAAGTAACGAGCAGTACTTC. This translates into CASSLALSNEQYF.

The chain employs TRBV6-5 and TRBJ1-3, with TRBD1 as a possible D gene (6 bases). Trimming removed 2 bases at V and 2 bases at J, with 10 bases between. The CDR3 contains 15 residues. Germline V gene sequence: CDR1 MNHEY, CDR2 SVGAGI. The CDR3 DNA is TGTGCCAGCAGTTACGGCCAGGGGACTGGAAACACCATATATTTT. This translates into CASSYGQGTGNTIYF.

This clonotype was seen many times. The chain employs TRBV6-5 and TRBJ2-7, with D maybe TRBD1 (6 bases). V lost 2 bases, J lost 10 bases, and 12 bases lay in between. The CDR3 consists of 12 residues. Per germline, CDR1 MNHEY and CDR2 SVGAGI. This CDR3 reads CASSYPTGSQYF. CDR3 sequence (DNA): TGTGCCAGCAGTTACCCTACAGGGTCACAGTACTTC.

The chain couples TRBV4-3 to TRBJ2-4; 9 bases match TRBD2. CDR3 size: 16 residues. CDR1 is LGHNA, CDR2 YSLEER, per germline. The J segment lost 14 bases and the V segment lost 1 base, leaving 15 bases of the junction unmatched. CDR3 in amino acids: CASSQVWRGGPDEKYF. CDR3 DNA: TGCGCCAGCAGCCAAGTTTGGCGGGGGGGCCCGGATGAAAAGTACTTC.

This clonotype was observed a handful of times. The V call is TRBV6-6, the J call TRBJ1-1, with a possible D match to TRBD1 (5 bases). Trimming took off 2 bases at V and 0 bases at J, with 10 bases between the two ends. Germline lookup yields CDR1 MNHNY and CDR2 SVGAGI (reference sequence). The CDR3 runs 15 residues. CDR3 loop: CASSYGGFMNTEAFF. For the CDR3, the DNA is TGTGCCAGCAGTTACGGGGGTTTCATGAACACTGAAGCTTTCTTT.

The J gene is TRBJ2-3, the V gene TRBV7-9, with D possibly being TRBD2 (6 bases). CDR3 length: 14 residues. V was trimmed by 5 bases and J by 8 bases, leaving 17 bases between them. Germline-derived CDR1 and CDR2 are SEHNR and FQNEAQ (reference sequence). The CDR3, as DNA: TGTGCCAGCAGCCCGGGACTGCGGGTCGGTACGCAGTATTTT. This codes for CASSPGLRVGTQYF.

The rearrangement joins TRBV27 to TRBJ1-2; D might be TRBD1 (6 bases). From germline, CDR1 is MNHEY and CDR2 SMNVEV (reference sequence). The CDR3 runs 16 residues. V was pared by 2 bases and J by 7 bases, with 20 bases between. The CDR3 is CASSLPPDRNRCGYTF. The DNA of the CDR3 is TGTGCCAGCAGTTTACCCCCTGACAGGAACCGGTGTGGCTACACCTTC.

This clonotype was seen a few times. The chain is built from TRBV20-1 and TRBJ2-7; TRBD1 matches 7 bases. The CDR3 length is 12 residues. With 4 bases clipped from V and 3 bases from J, the junction kept 3 bases outside the gene matches. CDR1 is DFQATT and CDR2 is SNEGSKA in the germline V gene (reference sequence). The CDR3 region has the DNA TGCAGTGCTACCCGACAGGGCTACGAGCAGTACTTC. It codes for CSATRQGYEQYF.

This clonotype has a handful of counts. CDR3 nucleotides: TGCGCCAGCAGCCAAGAAGGAGCGGGGTGGGGGAACACAGATACGCAGTATTTT. Its translation: CASSQEGAGWGNTDTQYF. The V and J genes are TRBV4-1 and TRBJ2-3; 7 bases map to TRBD2. Germline loops: CDR1 MGHRA, CDR2 YSYEKL. The V and J ends lost 0 bases and 2 bases, in that order; junction bases with no gene match: 11. The CDR3 is 18 residues long.

The chain uses TRBV12-3 or TRBV12-4 and TRBJ2-5; TRBD2 matches at 11 bases. V lost 7 bases to trimming and J lost 3 bases; unmatched junction nucleotides: 13. CDR3 length equals 17 residues. The CDR3 is CASTETFSGLAEETQYF. Here the CDR3 DNA reads TGTGCCAGCACCGAGACCTTCTCGGGACTAGCGGAAGAGACCCAGTACTTC.

V is TRBV4-3 and J is TRBJ1-2; unclear D gene. The CDR3 is 15 amino acids. V was cut by 2 bases and J by 5 bases, with 15 bases left in between. Per the germline V gene, CDR1 is LGHNA and CDR2 is YSLEER. The CDR3 loop is CASSQRVEGFYGYTF. The CDR3 DNA reads TGCGCCAGCAGCCAAAGGGTCGAGGGTTTTTATGGCTACACCTTC.

In DNA form, the CDR3 reads TGTGCCAGCAGCGGCGGGGCCAGCTCCTACGAGCAGTACTTC. Protein sequence: CASSGGASSYEQYF. The chain joins TRBV4-2 to TRBJ2-7; maybe TRBD2 (6 bases). Trimming removed 5 bases from V and 0 bases from J, with 11 bases in between. Germline loops: CDR1 LGHNA, CDR2 YNFKEQ. The CDR3 is 14 residues long.

The chain combines TRBV5-5 with TRBJ2-5, with 8 bases aligning to TRBD2. Trimming at V came to 4 bases and at J to 7 bases, leaving 15 bases not matched to a gene. This CDR3 contains 16 residues. Per germline, CDR1 SGHKS and CDR2 YYEKEE (reference sequence). The CDR3 nucleotides are TGTGCCAGCAGCCCCACCTGGTATCAACGGGAGGGGACCCAGTACTTC. Encoded protein: CASSPTWYQREGTQYF.

V usage is TRBV12-5 and J usage is TRBJ2-7; either TRBD1 or TRBD2 may supply D (5 bases each). Germline V gene data show CDR1 as LGHNT and CDR2 as FRNRAP. The CDR3 is made up of 14 amino acids. The V gene lost 6 bases and the J gene lost 3 bases, with 15 bases spanning the gap. CDR3 sequence (DNA): TGTGCTAGTGGGACCGGGACCACTGGCTACGAGCAGTACTTC. As protein: CASGTGTTGYEQYF.

The chain carries TRBV6-1 and TRBJ2-5; the D gene is possibly TRBD1 (6 bases). CDR3 length: 15 amino acids. Per the germline V gene, CDR1 is MNHNS and CDR2 is SASEGT. Trimming cost V 6 bases and J 5 bases, with 19 bases left between them. CDR3 loop: CASSRDPGAGETQYF. As DNA, the CDR3 is TGTGCCAGCAGCCGCGATCCAGGGGCGGGCGAGACCCAGTACTTC.

This clonotype was counted between two and nine times. The chain recombines TRBV4-3 with TRBJ1-2, with TRBD1 as a possible D gene (6 bases). Trimming shortened V by 0 bases and J by 6 bases, and 14 bases separated the two germline ends. Looked up from germline, CDR1 is LGHNA and CDR2 is YSLEER. The CDR3 consists of 15 residues. The chain's CDR3 is CASSQEGGIGNGYTF. The CDR3 DNA reads TGCGCCAGCAGCCAAGAAGGGGGGATTGGGAATGGCTACACCTTC.

A word on this clonotype: An end of the junction differs from the germline gene, which may be a read error. This chain uses TRBV25-1 with TRBJ1-2; D is unresolved. The V gene's germline CDR1 is MGHDK and CDR2 SYGVNS. This CDR3 has 12 amino acids. The CDR3: CARSELGGSYTF. The CDR3 DNA is TGTGCCCGCAGTGAATTAGGCGGTTCCTACACCTTC.

The sample holds a few counts of this clonotype. The V call is TRBV6-4, the J call TRBJ2-7; D not resolved. Germline lookup yields CDR1 MRHNA and CDR2 SNTAGT. Trimming removed 6 bases from V and 5 bases from J, with 8 bases in between. This CDR3 has 11 residues. The CDR3: CASRTNHEQYF. In DNA, the CDR3 is TGTGCCAGCAGGACGAATCACGAGCAGTACTTC.

This clonotype came up a few times. The rearrangement joins TRBV6-5 to TRBJ2-7; a weak D match, TRBD1 (6 bases). Trimming removed 7 bases from V and 5 bases from J, with 15 bases in between. The CDR3 runs to 13 residues. Per the germline V gene, CDR1 is MNHEY and CDR2 is SVGAGI. CDR3 amino acids: CASIGTSGHEQYF. The CDR3 region has the DNA TGTGCCAGCATTGGGACATCAGGACACGAGCAGTACTTC.

J is TRBJ1-2 and V is TRBV2, with D perhaps TRBD1 (5 bases). V dropped 6 bases and J dropped 6 bases, with 14 bases sitting between them. The CDR3 length is 13 residues. The V gene's germline CDR1 is SNHLY and CDR2 FYNNEI. CDR3 nucleotides: TGTGCCAGCAGGGGGCAGGGAAGGGATGGCTACACCTTC. Translating it yields CASRGQGRDGYTF.

V and J are TRBV25-1 and TRBJ2-3; D is possibly TRBD2 (6 bases). CDR1 is MGHDK and CDR2 is SYGVNS in the germline V gene. V lost 0 bases and J 0 bases, leaving 10 bases between the germline ends. The CDR3 covers 16 residues. CDR3 in DNA: TGTGCCAGCAGTGAATATCCGGGAGTTAGCACAGATACGCAGTATTTT. This sequence encodes CASSEYPGVSTDTQYF.

The V and J genes are TRBV12-3 or TRBV12-4 and TRBJ1-5, with D possibly being TRBD1 (5 bases). This CDR3 is built from 16 residues. The V end lost 2 bases, the J end lost 1 base, and 12 bases lay between the germline ends. CDR3 amino acids: CASSLKAGPSNQPQHF. The CDR3 DNA reads as TGTGCCAGCAGTTTAAAGGCAGGGCCGAGCAATCAGCCCCAGCATTTT.

The sample holds a few counts of this clonotype. This chain connects TRBV20-1 to TRBJ2-3, with TRBD2 matching 10 bases. Germline loops: CDR1 DFQATT, CDR2 SNEGSKA (reference sequence). V lost 3 bases and J lost 14; bases outside the gene matches: 17. The CDR3 consists of 15 residues. CDR3 DNA: TGCAGTGCTAGCCTATCGGATGGGACTAGCGCCACGGGGTATTTT. Translated: CSASLSDGTSATGYF.

V usage is TRBV28 and J usage is TRBJ1-1; 8 bases align to TRBD1. This CDR3 has 13 residues. After removal of 6 bases from V and 9 bases from J, the junction contained 9 bases not matched to a gene. Looked up from germline, CDR1 is MDHEN and CDR2 is SYDVKM. CDR3 sequence: CASSPLSGGQAFF. The DNA for the CDR3 is TGTGCCAGCAGCCCCCTCTCAGGGGGCCAAGCTTTCTTT.

The table lists this clonotype with a count of one. Here the CDR3 DNA reads TGCAGTGCCAAAAGCTACAGGGGGACCTATAATTCACCCCTCCACTTT. Translating gives CSAKSYRGTYNSPLHF. V usage is TRBV20-1 and J usage is TRBJ1-6; 8 bases fit TRBD1. The CDR3 spans 16 residues. The trim removed 6 bases at V and 2 bases at J, leaving 9 bases unmatched. Germline CDR1 reads DFQATT; CDR2 reads SNEGSKA (reference sequence).

This clonotype was seen only once. This rearrangement joins TRBV7-9 to TRBJ1-4, with 7 nucleotides matching TRBD1. This CDR3 contains 12 residues. Germline CDR1 SEHNR, CDR2 FQNEAQ (reference sequence). V was clipped by 5 bases and J by 14 bases; unmatched bases: 8. In nucleotides, the CDR3 is TGTGCCAGCAGCCCCGGGACAGACCCCCTGTTTTTT. It encodes CASSPGTDPLFF.

About this clonotype: An end of the junction does not agree with germline; a read error may underlie this. The V call is TRBV5-5, the J call TRBJ1-2; D is ambiguous. This CDR3 is built from 14 residues. CDR1 SGHKS and CDR2 YYEKEE come from the germline V gene (reference sequence). The CDR3 bases are TGCGCCAGCAGCCCCGGTGCGGATAACTATGGCTACACCTTC. Encoded protein: CASSPGADNYGYTF.

This clonotype was recorded many times. The chain joins TRBV11-2 to TRBJ2-7, with TRBD2 identical over 8 bases. Germline assignment: CDR1 SGHAT and CDR2 FQNNGV. The CDR3 loop spans 14 amino acids. V lost 5 bases to trimming and J lost 4 bases; unmatched junction nucleotides: 7. The CDR3 nucleotides read TGTGCCAGCAGCCCAGCGGGAGTTGGTTACGAGCAGTACTTC. It encodes CASSPAGVGYEQYF.

Worth noting for this clonotype: At one end, the junction sequence differs from germline, possibly due to a read error. The chain links TRBV7-6 to TRBJ2-6; D unresolved. The germline gives CDR1 SGHVS, CDR2 FNYEAQ. This CDR3 spans 19 amino acids. The DNA for the CDR3 is TGTGCCAGCAGCTTAGAAGAAACTCACGCTCTCTCTGGGACCAACGTCCTGACTTTC. As protein: CASSLEETHALSGTNVLTF. Full variable domain (outside the CDR3, taken from reference TRBV7-6 and TRBJ2-6): GAGVSQSPRYKVTKRGQDVALRCDPISGHVSLYWYRQALGQGPEFLTYFNYEAQQDKSGLPNDRFSAERPEGSISTLTIQRTEQRDSAMYRCASSLEETHALSGTNVLTFGAGSRLTVL.